One sample yielded the 29 T cell receptor beta chains listed below, sequenced in a study of blood T cells in healthy people across ages. The second PCR ran about 6 to 12 cycles with a sample-barcoded 5' primer and J-beta primers. TCRdb re-called the 5' RACE reads with MiXCR, one entry per CDR3 protein. The sample holds about 1.8 million distinct CDR3 sequences, 49% seen once. The specimen sequenced was blood. Source of these receptors: a woman aged 40 to 55 in good health.

The gene calls are TRBV20-1 and TRBJ2-3; TRBD1 agrees at 9 bases. The junction had 8 bases not matched to a gene; V was cut back by 5 bases and J by 5 bases. This CDR3 has 14 residues. Germline CDR1 reads DFQATT; CDR2 reads SNEGSKA (reference sequence). CDR3 amino acids: CSARAGTGLDTQYF. The CDR3 DNA is TGCAGTGCTCGCGCCGGGACAGGGCTAGATACGCAGTATTTT.

The sample holds a few counts of this clonotype. This sequence joins TRBV12-3 or TRBV12-4 and TRBJ2-7; 7 bases are a match to TRBD1. The J segment lost 5 bases and the V segment lost 4 bases, leaving 8 bases of the junction unmatched. The CDR3 spans 14 residues. CDR3 nucleotide sequence: TGTGCCAGCAGTTCAGACAGGGTAACCCACGAGCAGTACTTC. It encodes CASSSDRVTHEQYF.

The rearrangement joins TRBV6-1 to TRBJ1-2; D is perhaps TRBD1 (6 bases). Germline CDR1 is MNHNS and CDR2 is SASEGT. Trimming removed 6 bases from V and 8 bases from J, with 31 bases in between. The CDR3 runs to 18 residues. The CDR3 sequence is CASSPGETGFLPSEGYTF. CDR3 bases: TGTGCCAGCAGCCCAGGCGAGACAGGCTTCCTTCCTTCCGAGGGCTACACCTTC.

The sample holds a few counts of this clonotype. As DNA, the CDR3 is TGTGCCAGCACCCAAATAGAGGGGGGCAGCGAGACCCAGTACTTC. Translated: CASTQIEGGSETQYF. V usage is TRBV28 and J usage is TRBJ2-5; D could derive from TRBD1 or TRBD2 (6 bases each). Per germline, CDR1 MDHEN and CDR2 SYDVKM. Deletions cut 7 bases from V and 5 bases from J, with 20 bases between. The CDR3 runs to 15 residues.

The chain joins TRBV6-5 to TRBJ1-4; a possible D gene is TRBD1 (5 bases). The V end was cut by 4 bases, the J end by 0 bases, with 18 bases between. Germline V gene data show CDR1 as MNHEY and CDR2 as SVGAGI. This CDR3 contains 18 residues. The CDR3 DNA sequence: TGTGCCAGCAGTTGGTTAAAGGGGACCTCGACAACTAATGAAAAACTGTTTTTT. The encoded protein is CASSWLKGTSTTNEKLFF.

The chain is built from TRBV7-2 and TRBJ2-5; tentatively, D is TRBD1 (5 bases). This CDR3 has 14 residues. V lost 7 bases and J 5 bases, leaving 17 bases between the germline ends. The germline CDR1 and CDR2 sequences are SGHTA and FQGNSA. This chain's CDR3 is CASNSPRVRETQYF. CDR3 DNA: TGTGCCAGCAACTCCCCCAGGGTCCGTGAGACCCAGTACTTC.

Many counts were recorded for this clonotype. J is TRBJ2-5 and V is TRBV21-1; the D call in the table, TRBD1, was not verified against the DNA. TRBV21-1 is a listed pseudogene. The CDR3 sequence is 16 residues long. The CDR3 sequence is CASSKAQGTPQETQYF. The CDR3 DNA reads TGTGCCAGCAGCAAAGCGCAGGGCACCCCCCAAGAGACCCAGTACTTC.

This chain joins TRBV20-1 and TRBJ2-3, with D unresolved. The V gene's germline CDR1 is DFQATT and CDR2 SNEGSKA (reference sequence). The CDR3 is made up of 14 amino acids. V shed 1 base and J shed 3 bases, with 11 bases lying between them. CDR3 bases: TGCAGTGCTAGAGCTAGAGAAGGGACAGATACGCAGTATTTT. It is translated as CSARAREGTDTQYF.

This clonotype has just a few counts. The chain carries TRBV20-1 and TRBJ2-3; D not certain. Per the germline V gene, CDR1 is DFQATT and CDR2 is SNEGSKA (reference sequence). V shed 6 bases and J shed 1 base, with 11 bases lying between them. This CDR3 spans 13 amino acids. The CDR3 region is CSASFWGTDTQYF. The DNA for the CDR3 is TGCAGTGCCTCTTTCTGGGGCACAGATACGCAGTATTTT.

This clonotype was seen more than once but under ten times. The chain uses TRBV15 and TRBJ2-2; D is uncertain. Germline CDR1 is LNHNV and CDR2 is YYDKDF (reference sequence). The CDR3 runs to 15 residues. The V end lost 1 base, the J end lost 0 bases, and 6 bases lay between the germline ends. The CDR3 reads CATSRVRTNTGELFF. CDR3 sequence (DNA): TGTGCCACCAGCAGAGTACGGACGAACACCGGGGAGCTGTTTTTT.

The V gene is TRBV18, the J gene TRBJ1-5; D is undetermined. With 2 bases removed from V and 11 bases from J, the gap between germline ends came to 10 bases. Germline V lookup: CDR1 KGHSH, CDR2 LQKENI. The CDR3 spans 12 residues. The CDR3 DNA follows: TGTGCCAGCTCACCATACGGGTCAACCCAGCATTTT. It yields the protein CASSPYGSTQHF.

With regard to this clonotype: A read error may be the cause here, since a much bigger clone is one base away. V is TRBV29-1 and J is TRBJ2-4, with D perhaps TRBD1 (6 bases). The last part of the DNA fits TRBJ2-5 better; the J call may be wrong. From germline, CDR1 is SQVTM and CDR2 ANQGSEA. The CDR3 is 15 amino acids. For the CDR3, the DNA is TGCATCGTTGAAGTGTCAGGGGATCCCCTAAAGACCCAGTACTTC. Residues: CIVEVSGDPLKTQYF.

This chain uses TRBV20-1 with TRBJ1-2; TRBD1 matches at 7 bases. Germline CDR1 DFQATT, CDR2 SNEGSKA (reference sequence). This CDR3 comprises 13 residues. Trimming removed 6 bases from V and 9 bases from J; junction bases left unmatched: 13. The DNA of the CDR3 is TGCAGTGCCCGGACCACAGGGGCCCATAGCTACACCTTC. Encoded protein: CSARTTGAHSYTF.

The chain combines TRBV6-2 or TRBV6-3 with TRBJ2-5; D tentatively reads TRBD1 or TRBD2 (5 bases each). This CDR3 contains 16 residues. V was cut by 0 bases and J by 5 bases, with 16 bases left in between. Germline assignment: CDR1 MNHEY and CDR2 SVGEGT. The CDR3 bases are TGTGCCAGCAGTTACTCGATAGCGACAGCTAATGAGACCCAGTACTTC. Translation: CASSYSIATANETQYF.

This CDR3 reads CASSVGQGVGPETQYF. The CDR3 DNA follows: TGTGCCAGCAGCGTAGGGCAGGGGGTCGGACCAGAGACCCAGTACTTC. The chain is built from TRBV9 and TRBJ2-5; 7 nucleotides align to TRBD1. The CDR3 is 16 amino acids. CDR1 and CDR2 (germline): SGDLS, YYNGEE. Trimming took 0 bases from V and 4 from J; bases not matched to a gene: 9. The whole variable domain, remainder taken from reference TRBV9 and TRBJ2-5, is DSGVTQTPKHLITATGQRVTLRCSPRSGDLSVYWYQQSLDQGLQFLIQYYNGEERAKGNILERFSAQQFPDLHSELNLSSLELGDSALYFCASSVGQGVGPETQYFGPGTRLLVL.

In this sample, this clonotype turned up once. The chain is built from TRBV20-1 and TRBJ1-4; perhaps TRBD1 as D (5 bases). Trimming removed 3 bases from V and 7 bases from J, with 24 bases in between. The CDR3 totals 17 residues. Germline CDR1 and CDR2: DFQATT and SNEGSKA (reference sequence). The CDR3: CSASLAWGINSGEKLFF. For the CDR3, the DNA is TGCAGTGCTAGTTTAGCGTGGGGCATAAACAGCGGTGAAAAACTGTTTTTT.

The chain has TRBV7-2 and TRBJ1-5; 8 nucleotides line up with TRBD1. Germline V gene data show CDR1 as SGHTA and CDR2 as FQGNSA. The CDR3 covers 17 residues. The ends lost 5 bases at V and 3 bases at J; junction bases unmatched: 12. The CDR3 sequence is CASSGDRGRPFNQPQHF. CDR3 DNA sequence: TGTGCCAGCAGCGGTGACAGGGGTCGCCCCTTCAATCAGCCCCAGCATTTT.

This clonotype has just a few counts. The chain links TRBV20-1 to TRBJ2-1, with TRBD2 identical over 8 bases. Germline loops: CDR1 DFQATT, CDR2 SNEGSKA (reference sequence). The V segment lost 6 bases and the J segment 6 bases; nucleotides outside the gene matches: 4. This CDR3 comprises 12 residues. The CDR3 DNA reads as TGCAGTGCAGCTCGGGGGGGCAATGAGCAGTTCTTC. It is translated as CSAARGGNEQFF.

J is TRBJ2-7 and V is TRBV9; D might be TRBD2 (6 bases). The DNA end favors TRBJ2-5, so the J call may be wrong. CDR1 is SGDLS and CDR2 is YYNGEE in the germline V gene. The CDR3 has 16 residues. CDR3 amino acids: CASSVVPVGGQETQYF. The CDR3 nucleotides are TGTGCCAGCAGCGTAGTCCCCGTGGGGGGTCAAGAGACCCAGTACTTC.

The V and J genes are TRBV5-1 and TRBJ2-7; 11 nucleotides match TRBD1. The germline CDR1 and CDR2 sequences are SGHRS and YFSETQ. The length of the CDR3 is 15 residues. V dropped 4 bases and J dropped 5; count of bases not matched to a gene: 8. CDR3 sequence (DNA): TGCGCCAGCAGCGAAGGGACAGGGGGTATCCACGAGCAGTACTTC. This encodes CASSEGTGGIHEQYF.

This clonotype occurred once. The chain joins TRBV20-1 to TRBJ2-4; a weak D match, TRBD2 (5 bases). Germline values: CDR1 DFQATT, CDR2 SNEGSKA (reference sequence). The V and J ends lost 8 bases and 6 bases respectively, with 8 bases between them. CDR3 size: 10 residues. The CDR3 DNA reads as TGCAGTCCACTAGGAAACATTCAGTACTTC. Encoded protein: CSPLGNIQYF.

This clonotype was detected a few times. The J gene is TRBJ2-1, the V gene TRBV29-1, with 13 bases identical to TRBD2. V dropped 6 bases and J dropped 6; count of bases not matched to a gene: 14. The CDR3 consists of 17 residues. Per germline, CDR1 SQVTM and CDR2 ANQGSEA. Here the CDR3 reads CSVRTTSGGVRGNEQFF. Here the CDR3 DNA reads TGCAGCGTCCGCACCACTAGCGGGGGGGTACGTGGCAATGAGCAGTTCTTC.

Here the CDR3 reads CSAPGRGYNQPQHF. CDR3 sequence (DNA): TGCAGTGCCCCCGGTCGAGGTTACAATCAGCCCCAGCATTTT. This chain joins TRBV20-1 and TRBJ1-5; unclear D gene. Germline V gene lookup returns CDR1 DFQATT and CDR2 SNEGSKA (reference sequence). Trimming cost V 6 bases and J 3 bases, with 15 bases left between them. This CDR3 contains 14 residues.

J is TRBJ2-3 and V is TRBV7-8; 8 bases fit TRBD1. The germline V gene has CDR1 SGHVS and CDR2 FQNEAQ. This CDR3 comprises 19 residues. V was clipped by 5 bases and J by 0 bases; unmatched bases: 16. The CDR3 reads CASSLLLGQATTSTDTQYF. CDR3 nucleotides: TGTGCCAGCAGCCTCCTTCTGGGACAGGCAACTACCAGCACAGATACGCAGTATTTT.

There are a few counts of this clonotype. This chain joins TRBV7-9 and TRBJ2-1; maybe TRBD2 (7 bases). CDR1 and CDR2 from the germline V gene are SEHNR and FQNEAQ (reference sequence). This CDR3 contains 18 residues. Trimming removed 5 bases from V and 0 bases from J, with 20 bases in between. The CDR3 region has the DNA TGTGCCAGCAGCCGGTACGGGGGGCGGGTCAGCTCCTACAATGAGCAGTTCTTC. Amino acid sequence: CASSRYGGRVSSYNEQFF.

V usage is TRBV7-9 and J usage is TRBJ1-6; D is unclear. This CDR3 has 13 amino acids. Germline CDR1 SEHNR, CDR2 FQNEAQ (reference sequence). The germline V and J ends were trimmed by 5 bases and 9 bases, with 11 bases remaining between them. The CDR3 region is CASSPSEVSPLHF. As DNA, the CDR3 is TGTGCCAGCAGCCCTAGCGAAGTTTCACCCCTCCACTTT. The full variable domain, completed using reference TRBV7-9 and TRBJ1-6, is DTGVSQNPRHKITKRGQNVTFRCDPISEHNRLYWYRQTLGQGPEFLTYFQNEAQLEKSRLLSDRFSAERPKGSFSTLEIQRTEQGDSAMYLCASSPSEVSPLHFGNGTRLTVT.

The chain is built from TRBV6-5 and TRBJ2-1, with a possible D match to TRBD2 (7 bases). The CDR3 spans 15 residues. Trimming removed 6 bases from V and 8 bases from J, with 20 bases in between. Germline-derived CDR1 and CDR2 are MNHEY and SVGAGI. The CDR3 DNA reads as TGTGCCAGCAGGTTAAGTCGGGGGGCCAGAGATGAGCAGTTCTTC. This gives the protein CASRLSRGARDEQFF.

This clonotype was seen a handful of times. CDR3 sequence (DNA): TGCGCCAGCAGCCAAGGGACAGGGGTCAACATGAACACTGAAGCTTTCTTT. This gives the protein CASSQGTGVNMNTEAFF. The V gene is TRBV4-1, the J gene TRBJ1-1; 9 nucleotides line up with TRBD1. The CDR3 is 17 amino acids. Germline CDR1 MGHRA, CDR2 YSYEKL. The J segment lost 0 bases and the V segment lost 1 base, leaving 6 bases of the junction unmatched.

This chain joins TRBV7-6 and TRBJ2-3, with unresolved D. This CDR3 comprises 20 residues. CDR1 SGHVS and CDR2 FNYEAQ come from the germline V gene. V lost 2 bases and J lost 0, with 24 bases in between. The DNA of the CDR3 is TGTGCCAGCAGCTTACAACAAGGTAGCTGGGTCGCTCCGAGCACAGATACGCAGTATTTT. As protein: CASSLQQGSWVAPSTDTQYF.